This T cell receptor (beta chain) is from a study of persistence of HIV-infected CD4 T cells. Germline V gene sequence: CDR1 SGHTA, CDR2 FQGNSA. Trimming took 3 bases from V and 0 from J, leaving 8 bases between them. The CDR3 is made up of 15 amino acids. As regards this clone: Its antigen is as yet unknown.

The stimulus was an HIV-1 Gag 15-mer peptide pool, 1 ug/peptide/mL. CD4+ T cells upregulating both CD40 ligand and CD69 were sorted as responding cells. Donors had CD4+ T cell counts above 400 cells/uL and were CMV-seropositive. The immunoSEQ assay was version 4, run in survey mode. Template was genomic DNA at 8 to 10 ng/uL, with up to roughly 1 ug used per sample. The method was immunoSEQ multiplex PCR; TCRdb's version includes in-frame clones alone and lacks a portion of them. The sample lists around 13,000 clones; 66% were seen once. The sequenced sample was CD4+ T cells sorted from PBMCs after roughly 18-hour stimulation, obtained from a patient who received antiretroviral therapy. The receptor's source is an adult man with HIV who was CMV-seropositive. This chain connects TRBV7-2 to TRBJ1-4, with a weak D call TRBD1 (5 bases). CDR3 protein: CASSFDRATNEKLFF. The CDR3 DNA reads TGTGCCAGCAGCTTTGACAGAGCAACTAATGAAAAACTGTTTTTT.